The T cell receptor beta chain under discussion was sequenced for a study of T-cell memory formation after mild COVID-19. Broader study findings: Clones contracting day 15 to 85 were balanced CD4/CD8; later expanders leaned CD4+. The study detected some responding clones in pre-infection memory, suggesting cross-reactive memory joined. Shrinking CD4+ clones were chiefly CM and EM; CD8+ ones were chiefly EMRA.

Only a few counts were recorded for this clonotype. What it recognizes is unknown. Per the germline V gene, CDR1 is SGHVS and CDR2 is FQNEAQ. With 2 bases clipped from V and 6 bases from J, the junction kept 4 bases outside the gene matches. This CDR3 contains 14 residues. Employing constant-segment primers, 5'RACE generated TCR alpha and TCR beta cDNA libraries bearing sample barcodes and UMIs. From the 5' RACE reads, TCRdb called clonotypes with MiXCR, one entry per CDR3 protein. The sample lists roughly 280,000 distinct CDR3 sequences, 7% to 10% occurring once. The origin of this receptor is a man younger than 35 who had mild COVID-19 (a few samples of this study predate the infection). Cell type and time point are not known. The V gene is TRBV7-8, the J gene TRBJ2-3; 8 bases are shared with TRBD2. Sequencing input: PBMCs or a T cell subset sorted from them (not recorded which). The CDR3, as DNA: TGTGCCAGCAGCTTATTACTAGCGGAGGATACGCAGTATTTT. It specifies CASSLLLAEDTQYF. Full variable domain (missing parts from reference TRBV7-8 and TRBJ2-3): GAGVSQSPRYKVAKRGQDVALRCDPISGHVSLFWYQQALGQGPEFLTYFQNEAQLDKSGLPSDRFFAERPEGSVSTLKIQRTQQEDSAVYLCASSLLLAEDTQYFGPGTRLTVL.